This is a list of T cell receptor beta chains from one sample in a study of cytomegalovirus exposure and HLA in healthy donors. Sequencing was performed with immunoSEQ multiplex PCR; in TCRdb, only in-frame clones are kept and a portion is missing. The sample holds roughly 250,000 clones, nearly 90% seen once. Material for sequencing was PBMCs. Receptor source: a woman aged 18-29 years in good health and CMV-seronegative. The CDR3 runs from the conserved cysteine through the conserved F or W.

TRBJ2-3,16,TRBV9,CASSVETLGGTDTQYF
TRBJ1-2,18,TRBV4-2,CASSQVEGGWVSNYGYTF
TRBJ2-4,16,TRBV28,CASSPNRVESKNIQYF
TRBJ2-3,14,TRBV27,CASSLAGNTDTQYF
TRBJ1-2,15,TRBV19,CASSSLERTWHGYTF
TRBJ2-1,15,TRBV7-3,CASSSGPNIYNEQFF
TRBJ2-3,14,TRBV6-1,CASTRTGGTDTQYF
TRBJ1-2,14,TRBV6-4,CASSDSIEAGGYTF
TRBJ2-2,14,TRBV5-6,CASSLGLGAGELFF
TRBJ2-3,16,TRBV28,CASSLLATGISDTQYF
TRBJ2-5,13,TRBV7-8,CASSFEVRETQYF
TRBJ1-5,15,TRBV15,CATNPDRAKNQPQHF
TRBJ2-1,13,TRBV29-1,CSARDRGSWEQFF
TRBJ2-2,17,TRBV11-3,CASSPPWDRGNTGELFF
TRBJ1-1,12,TRBV27,CASRTGGTEAFF
TRBJ1-1,14,TRBV5-1,CASSLAAVNTEAFF
TRBJ1-2,13,TRBV29-1,CSVERQGGYGYTF
TRBJ1-4,16,TRBV28,CASSPRQTATNEKLFF
TRBJ2-5,14,TRBV7-9,CASSDPGQKETQYF
TRBJ1-5,18,TRBV4-1,CASSVTRDSFISNQPQHF
TRBJ2-7,13,TRBV28,CASTRWGGHEQYF
TRBJ1-5,15,TRBV7-9,CASSPLGGNNQPQHF
TRBJ1-3,14,TRBV7-6,CASSSTGSGNTIYF
TRBJ1-1,17,TRBV11-2,CASSLEGSQQGNTEAFF
TRBJ2-5,15,TRBV4-1,CASSQSRGLQETQYF
TRBJ1-2,14,TRBV4-1,CASSQVSTEYGYTF
TRBJ1-1,13,TRBV18,CASSPRDRVGAFF
TRBJ1-5,13,TRBV29-1,CSVEDQAGQPQHF
TRBJ2-3,15,TRBV6-5,CASSYSGMPSDTQYF
TRBJ1-1,12,TRBV7-9,CASLLGNTEAFF
TRBJ2-7,15,TRBV28,CASQPGAPITYEQYF
TRBJ2-3,17,TRBV9,CASSVGLAGRSTDTQYF
TRBJ2-5,14,TRBV7-9,CASSPNRGWETQYF
TRBJ1-4,14,TRBV25-1,CASRMTGGYEKLFF
TRBJ1-2,11,TRBV7-9,CASSTLYGYTF
TRBJ1-6,14,TRBV5-6,CASSLQGYNSPLHF
TRBJ2-3,13,TRBV10-1,CASSQGSTDTQYF
TRBJ2-1,16,TRBV10-3,CAISESYSGGSNEQFF
TRBJ2-5,14,TRBV5-4,CASSLGQIQETQYF
TRBJ2-1,16,TRBV19,CASSIGGRGVGNEQFF
TRBJ2-1,18,TRBV5-1,CASSFRGGPGSSYNEQFF
TRBJ2-3,12,TRBV28,CASRGDRDTQYF
TRBJ1-1,16,TRBV4-1,CASSPPLRGGLTEAFF
TRBJ2-1,11,TRBV19,CASDRGREQFF
TRBJ1-1,15,TRBV27,CASSSGAGINTEAFF
TRBJ1-5,13,TRBV10-3,CAISPEAGQPQHF
TRBJ1-2,14,TRBV28,CASSSPPGSYGYTF
TRBJ1-5,16,TRBV7-2,CASSEGQAYSNQPQHF
TRBJ2-7,13,TRBV7-9,CAITGTGISEQYF
TRBJ2-1,17,TRBV4-1,CASSSPGVSGSYNEQFF
TRBJ2-5,15,TRBV5-1,CASSLAGGLEETQYF
TRBJ2-1,14,TRBV18,CASSPRARGNEQFF
TRBJ2-4,16,TRBV13,CASSLSGGLAKNIQYF
TRBJ1-1,13,TRBV29-1,CSVGTGKNTEAFF